This T cell receptor (beta chain) was documented in a study of T cells after posttransplantation cyclophosphamide. The CDR3 covers 15 residues. V lost 3 bases, J lost 7 bases, and 10 bases stayed unmatched. Germline lookup yields CDR1 SGDLS and CDR2 YYNGEE. The table lists this clone with a few counts. Its antigen is not identified. Clones were read by immunoSEQ multiplex PCR, and TCRdb kept only the in-frame ones, dropping some. The sample presents 8,500 to 13,000 clones, none singletons. A marrow graft followed busulfan-fludarabine conditioning, with cyclophosphamide on days +3 and +4. General study points: Recipient CMV seropositivity and CMV reactivation strongly tracked TRB clonality. Tissue-infiltrating T cells from skin or gut overlapped little with blood T cells. Donor-recipient repertoire similarity was low at 1-2 months, rising over year one.

The TCR sequence derives from a female patient in her forties or fifties who received an allogeneic stem cell transplant from a related donor, was CMV-positive, and had no GVHD. Certain T cells may be donor cells from the graft. The chain employs TRBV9 and TRBJ2-4; 7 bases match TRBD2. Here the sequenced sample was PBMCs, taken after allogeneic stem cell transplant with posttransplant cyclophosphamide. The CDR3 sequence is CASSGLAEAGNIQYF. In DNA form, the CDR3 reads TGTGCCAGCAGCGGCCTAGCGGAGGCCGGGAACATTCAGTACTTC.